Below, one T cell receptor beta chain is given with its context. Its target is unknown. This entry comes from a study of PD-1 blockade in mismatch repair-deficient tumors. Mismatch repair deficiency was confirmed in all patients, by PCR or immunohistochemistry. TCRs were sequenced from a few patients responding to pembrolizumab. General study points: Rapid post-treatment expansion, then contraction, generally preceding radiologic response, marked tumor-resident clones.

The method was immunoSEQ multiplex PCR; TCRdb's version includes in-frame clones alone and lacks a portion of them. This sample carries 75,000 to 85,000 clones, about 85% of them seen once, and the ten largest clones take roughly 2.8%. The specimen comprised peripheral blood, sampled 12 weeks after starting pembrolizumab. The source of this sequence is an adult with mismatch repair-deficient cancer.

The CDR3 DNA is TGTGCCAGCAGCAGAGACAGGGGACAATACGAGCAGTACTTC. Its protein product is CASSRDRGQYEQYF. The gene calls are TRBV5-4 and TRBJ2-7, with 8 positions matching TRBD1. Per germline, CDR1 SGHNT and CDR2 YYREEE (reference sequence). Germline trimming cut 4 bases from V and 4 bases from J; bases unmatched to any gene: 7. The CDR3 runs 14 residues.